This TCR beta chain was identified during a study of cytomegalovirus exposure and HLA in healthy donors. Findings and limits, study-wide: As confirmed in vitro, a few CMV-associated chains were specific for CMV antigens. It is likely that the observed cluster of highly shared sequence variants was a sequencing artifact.

After removal of 4 bases from V and 1 base from J, the junction contained 6 bases not matched to a gene. CDR1 GTSNPN and CDR2 SVGIG come from the germline V gene (reference sequence). This CDR3 has 16 residues. A note on this clone: The antigen is unknown.

The PCR ran on 60 Vbeta and 13 Jbeta primers. Libraries were prepared by immunoSEQ multiplex PCR; TCRdb keeps only in-frame clonotypes and omits some of them. This sample lists 100,000 to 150,000 clones; its ten largest clones have about 2.7%. The genes are TRBV30 and TRBJ1-5; 11 bases line up with TRBD1. This TCR came from a man aged 25 to 40 in good health and CMV-seronegative. Source material: PBMCs. The CDR3, as DNA: TGTGCCTGGACCGGGACAGGGGGGTCCAGCAATCAGCCCCAGCATTTT. Translating gives CAWTGTGGSSNQPQHF.